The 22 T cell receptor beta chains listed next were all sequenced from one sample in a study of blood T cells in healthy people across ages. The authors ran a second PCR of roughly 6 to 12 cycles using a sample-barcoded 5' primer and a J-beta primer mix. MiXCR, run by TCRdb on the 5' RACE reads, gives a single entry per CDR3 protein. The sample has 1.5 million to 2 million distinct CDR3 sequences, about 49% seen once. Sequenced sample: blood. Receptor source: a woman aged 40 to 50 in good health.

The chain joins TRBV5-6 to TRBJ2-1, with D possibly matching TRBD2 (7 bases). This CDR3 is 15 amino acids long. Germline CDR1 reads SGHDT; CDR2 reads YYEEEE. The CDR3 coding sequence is TGTGCTACCCAGCCTTACGGGGGGCAGTACAATGAGCAGTTCTTC. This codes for CATQPYGGQYNEQFF.

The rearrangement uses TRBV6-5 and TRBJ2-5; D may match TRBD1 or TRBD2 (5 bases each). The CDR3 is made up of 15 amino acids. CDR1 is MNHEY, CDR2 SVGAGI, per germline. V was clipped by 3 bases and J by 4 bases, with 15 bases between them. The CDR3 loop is CASSYQGVMIETQYF. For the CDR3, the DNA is TGTGCCAGCAGTTATCAGGGAGTGATGATAGAGACCCAGTACTTC.

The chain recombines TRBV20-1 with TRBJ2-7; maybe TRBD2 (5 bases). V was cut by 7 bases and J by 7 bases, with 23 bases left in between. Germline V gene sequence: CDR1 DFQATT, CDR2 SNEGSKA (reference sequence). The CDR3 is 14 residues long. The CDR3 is CSVEGWTVGNEQYF. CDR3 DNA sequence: TGCAGTGTAGAAGGGTGGACTGTTGGTAATGAGCAGTACTTC.

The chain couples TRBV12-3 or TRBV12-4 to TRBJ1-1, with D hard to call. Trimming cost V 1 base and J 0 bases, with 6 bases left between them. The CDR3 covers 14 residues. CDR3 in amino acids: CASSLGFLNTEAFF. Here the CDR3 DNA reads TGTGCCAGCAGTTTAGGCTTTCTGAACACTGAAGCTTTCTTT.

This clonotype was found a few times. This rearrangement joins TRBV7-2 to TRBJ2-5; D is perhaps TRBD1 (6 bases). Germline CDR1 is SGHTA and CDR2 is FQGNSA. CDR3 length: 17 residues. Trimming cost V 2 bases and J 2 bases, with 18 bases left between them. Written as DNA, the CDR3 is TGTGCCAGCAGCTTAATCCCTCCCGACAGGTCTCAAGAGACCCAGTACTTC. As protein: CASSLIPPDRSQETQYF.

The CDR3 DNA follows: TGTGCCAGCAGCGGGGGACAGGCCTCCTACAATGAGCAGTACTTC. The encoded protein is CASSGGQASYNEQYF. This chain links TRBV5-6 with TRBJ2-5; 8 bases line up with TRBD1. The germline V gene has CDR1 SGHDT and CDR2 YYEEEE. V gave up 4 bases and J gave up 11 bases; unmatched junction bases: 16. This CDR3 is 15 amino acids long.

The CDR3 DNA is TGTGCCAGCAGCCAAGGGGTGGCGGGGGCTGCTGAGACCCAGTACTTC. Its translation: CASSQGVAGAAETQYF. This rearrangement joins TRBV4-2 to TRBJ2-5; TRBD2 is a possible D gene (7 bases). The germline CDR1 and CDR2 sequences are LGHNA and YNFKEQ. The CDR3 length is 16 residues. Trimming stripped 1 base from V and 5 bases from J, with 17 bases between.

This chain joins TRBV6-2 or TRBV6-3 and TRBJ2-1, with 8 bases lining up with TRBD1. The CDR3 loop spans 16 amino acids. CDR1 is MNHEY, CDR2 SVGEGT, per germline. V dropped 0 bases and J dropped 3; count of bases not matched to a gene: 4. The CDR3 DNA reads TGTGCCAGCAGTTACTCCCTAACAGGGGGCTACAATGAGCAGTTCTTC. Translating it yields CASSYSLTGGYNEQFF.

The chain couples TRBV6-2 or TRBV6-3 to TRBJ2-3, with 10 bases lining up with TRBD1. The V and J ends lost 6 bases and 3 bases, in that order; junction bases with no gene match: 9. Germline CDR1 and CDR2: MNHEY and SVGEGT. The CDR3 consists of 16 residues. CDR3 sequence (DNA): TGTGCCAGCAGCCCCGGGACAGGGGTCAGGACAGATACGCAGTATTTT. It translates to CASSPGTGVRTDTQYF.

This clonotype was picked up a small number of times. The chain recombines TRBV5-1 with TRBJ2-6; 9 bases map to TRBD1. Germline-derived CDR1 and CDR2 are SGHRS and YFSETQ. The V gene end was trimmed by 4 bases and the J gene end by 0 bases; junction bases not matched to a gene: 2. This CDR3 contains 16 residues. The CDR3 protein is CASSGTGSSGANVLTF. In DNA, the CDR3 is TGCGCCAGCAGCGGGACAGGGAGCTCTGGGGCCAACGTCCTGACTTTC.

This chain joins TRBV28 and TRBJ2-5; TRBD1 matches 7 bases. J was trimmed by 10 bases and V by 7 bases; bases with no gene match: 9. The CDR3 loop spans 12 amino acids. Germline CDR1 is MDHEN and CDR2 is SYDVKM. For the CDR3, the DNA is TGTGCCAGCACTACTATTCAGGGGGACCAGTACTTC. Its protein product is CASTTIQGDQYF. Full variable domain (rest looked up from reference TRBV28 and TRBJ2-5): DVKVTQSSRYLVKRTGEKVFLECVQDMDHENMFWYRQDPGLGLRLIYFSYDVKMKEKGDIPEGYSVSREKKERFSLILESASTNQTSMYLCASTTIQGDQYFGPGTRLLVL.

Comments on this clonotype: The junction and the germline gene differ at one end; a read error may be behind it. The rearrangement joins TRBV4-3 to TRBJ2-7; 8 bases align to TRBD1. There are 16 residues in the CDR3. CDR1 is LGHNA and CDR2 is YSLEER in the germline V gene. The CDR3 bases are TGCGCCAACAGCCAGGCCGGGACAGGAATCTCCTACGAGCAGTACTTC. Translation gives CANSQAGTGISYEQYF.

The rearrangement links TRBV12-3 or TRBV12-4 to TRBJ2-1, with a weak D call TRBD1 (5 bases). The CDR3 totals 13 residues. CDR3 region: CAIADRAYNEQFF. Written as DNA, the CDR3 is TGTGCTATAGCTGACAGAGCCTACAATGAGCAGTTCTTC.

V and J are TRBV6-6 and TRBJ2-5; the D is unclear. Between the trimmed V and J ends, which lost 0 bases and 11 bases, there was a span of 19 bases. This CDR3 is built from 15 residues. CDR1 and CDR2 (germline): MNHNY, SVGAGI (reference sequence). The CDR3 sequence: CASSYSRLGPEEQYF. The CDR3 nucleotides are TGTGCCAGCAGTTACTCGAGGTTAGGGCCAGAGGAGCAGTACTTC.

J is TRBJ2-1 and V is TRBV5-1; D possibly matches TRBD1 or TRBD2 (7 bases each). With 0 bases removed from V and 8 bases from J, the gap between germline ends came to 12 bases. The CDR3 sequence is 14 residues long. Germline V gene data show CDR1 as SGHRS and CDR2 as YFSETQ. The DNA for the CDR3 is TGCGCCAGCAGCTTGGCCCAGGGGGGGGATGAGCAGTTCTTC. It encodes CASSLAQGGDEQFF.

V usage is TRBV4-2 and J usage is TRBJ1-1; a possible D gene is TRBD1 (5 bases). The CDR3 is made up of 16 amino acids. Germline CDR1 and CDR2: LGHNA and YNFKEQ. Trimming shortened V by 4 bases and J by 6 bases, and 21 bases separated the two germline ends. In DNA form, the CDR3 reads TGTGCCAGCAGCCGGGGTAATCAGGGTCTATTCGCTGAAGCTTTCTTT. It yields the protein CASSRGNQGLFAEAFF.

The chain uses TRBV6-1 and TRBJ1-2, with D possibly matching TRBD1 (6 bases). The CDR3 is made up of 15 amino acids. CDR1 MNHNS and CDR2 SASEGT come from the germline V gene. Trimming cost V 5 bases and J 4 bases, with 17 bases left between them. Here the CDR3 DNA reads TGTGCCAGCAGTCCCAGGGGACGGACCCTCTATGGCTACACCTTC. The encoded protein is CASSPRGRTLYGYTF.

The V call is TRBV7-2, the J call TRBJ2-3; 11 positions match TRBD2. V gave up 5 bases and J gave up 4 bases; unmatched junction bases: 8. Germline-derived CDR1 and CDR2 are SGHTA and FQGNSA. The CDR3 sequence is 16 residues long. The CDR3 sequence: CTSSVLAGGRPDTQYF. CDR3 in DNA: TGTACCAGCAGCGTCTTAGCGGGGGGGCGGCCAGATACGCAGTATTTT.

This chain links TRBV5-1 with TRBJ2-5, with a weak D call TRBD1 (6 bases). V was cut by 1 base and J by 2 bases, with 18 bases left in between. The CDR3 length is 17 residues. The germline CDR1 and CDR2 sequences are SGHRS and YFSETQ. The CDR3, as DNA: TGCGCCAGCAGCTTGATTTCTGAGGGGACATTTCAAGAGACCCAGTACTTC. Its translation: CASSLISEGTFQETQYF.

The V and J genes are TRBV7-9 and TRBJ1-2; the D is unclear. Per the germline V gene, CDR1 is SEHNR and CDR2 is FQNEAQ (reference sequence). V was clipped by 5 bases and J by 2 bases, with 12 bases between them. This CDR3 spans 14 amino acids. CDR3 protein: CASSPPPANYGYTF. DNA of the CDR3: TGTGCCAGCAGCCCCCCGCCGGCCAACTATGGCTACACCTTC.

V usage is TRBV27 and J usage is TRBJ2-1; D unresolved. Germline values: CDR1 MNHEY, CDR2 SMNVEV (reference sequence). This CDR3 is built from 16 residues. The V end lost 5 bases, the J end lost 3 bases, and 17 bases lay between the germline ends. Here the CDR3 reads CASSLPQRVGYNEQFF. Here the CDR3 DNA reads TGTGCCAGCAGTCTCCCCCAGCGTGTGGGCTACAATGAGCAGTTCTTC.

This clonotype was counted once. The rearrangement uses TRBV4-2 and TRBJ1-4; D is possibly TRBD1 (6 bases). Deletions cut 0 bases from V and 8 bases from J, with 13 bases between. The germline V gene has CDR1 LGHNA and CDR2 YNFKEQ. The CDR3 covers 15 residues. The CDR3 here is CASSQDTQGREKLFF. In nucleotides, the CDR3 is TGTGCCAGCAGCCAAGATACACAGGGCAGGGAAAAACTGTTTTTT.